This TCR beta chain is from a study of blood T cell repertoires in COVID-19. Study in general: Acute and convalescent COVID-19 specimens originated in the United States, Italy and Spain. T cells, B-cell-depleted T cells, or PBMCs provided the cDNA or gDNA that served as material.

Trimming pared 7 bases from V and 2 bases from J, leaving 15 bases between. Germline values: CDR1 MNHEY, CDR2 SVGAGI. The CDR3 covers 15 residues. Original methodology: Reference gene primer amplification gave nucleated cell count estimates. Data came from immunoSEQ multiplex PCR; TCRdb stores just in-frame clones and leaves some out. The V and J calls and clone size are taken from that table; D and trimming were inferred from the DNA. The sample holds roughly 100,000 clones, around 87% seen once. This chain uses TRBV6-5 with TRBJ1-5, with D unclear. The sequence was obtained from a man aged 50 or older with acute or convalescent COVID-19. The specimen was peripheral blood. The CDR3 loop is CASTPSAIGNQPQHF. CDR3 bases: TGTGCCAGCACGCCATCCGCGATCGGCAATCAGCCCCAGCATTTT.